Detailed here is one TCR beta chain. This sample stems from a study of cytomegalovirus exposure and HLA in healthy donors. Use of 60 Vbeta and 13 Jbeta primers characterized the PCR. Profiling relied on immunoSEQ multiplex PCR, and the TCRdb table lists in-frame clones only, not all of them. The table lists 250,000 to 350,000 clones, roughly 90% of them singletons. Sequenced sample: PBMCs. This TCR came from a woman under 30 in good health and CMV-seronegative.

The CDR3, as DNA: TGTGCCTGGAGTGTACAATGGGTGGAGGTTTGGGATTCACCCCTCCACTTT. Protein: CAWSVQWVEVWDSPLHF. The J gene is TRBJ1-6, the V gene TRBV30, with D uncertain. V was trimmed by 0 bases and J by 8 bases, leaving 20 bases between them. Germline loops: CDR1 GTSNPN, CDR2 SVGIG (reference sequence). The CDR3 totals 17 residues.